A selection of T cell receptor beta chains follows, all from one sample in a study of blood T cell repertoires in COVID-19. Clones were read by immunoSEQ multiplex PCR, and TCRdb kept only the in-frame ones, dropping some. Found here are about 260,000 clones, 75% to 90% of them singletons; the top ten hold under 2.5%. Material for sequencing was PBMCs or T cells enriched from blood (not recorded which). These receptors all stem from a woman between 18 and 29 years old who had recovered from COVID-19. Each CDR3 is given with its conserved first and last residue.

TRBJ2-7 TRBV28 CASSHPRDRELEQYF
TRBJ2-7 TRBV20-1 CSVSEGMNEQYF
TRBJ1-2 TRBV21-1 CASRPSQSGFIYGYTF
TRBJ1-2 TRBV4-1 CASSQGETVTLGHGYTF
TRBJ2-3 TRBV6-5 CASSRGDTQYF
TRBJ2-6 TRBV10-2 CASNPRRVGSGANVLTF
TRBJ1-5 TRBV2 CASSRTAANQPQHF
TRBJ2-2 TRBV19 CASSLLTGRGTGELFF
TRBJ2-3 TRBV3-1/TRBV3-2 CASSPILAGRDTQYF
TRBJ1-1 TRBV9 CASSVVGGMNTEAFF
TRBJ1-5 TRBV19 CASKANQDSNQPQHF
TRBJ2-1 TRBV11-3 CASSPGQGREQFF
TRBJ1-6 TRBV6-5 CASRETGPNSPLHF
TRBJ2-3 TRBV5-1 CASSGTLAGGSTDTQYF
TRBJ2-1 TRBV5-1 CASSFGLAFGSLNNEQFF
TRBJ1-1 TRBV29-1 CSASDTEAFF
TRBJ2-3 TRBV4-2 CASSQGLTDTQYF
TRBJ2-2 TRBV7-6 CASSLRGTGELFF
TRBJ2-5 TRBV11-2 CASSLAGAYQETQYF
TRBJ2-1 TRBV7-2 CASSPDRYNEQFF
TRBJ1-5 TRBV2 CAVGQPQHF
TRBJ2-1 TRBV6-5 CASSYSLLNEQFF
TRBJ2-7 TRBV5-1 CASSLGQGYYEQYF
TRBJ1-6 TRBV14 CASSPGQVRGSPLHF
TRBJ2-2 TRBV4-1 CASSQGSGRNTGELFF
TRBJ1-4 TRBV19 CASSIAGREEKLFF
TRBJ1-6 TRBV6-5 CASSYGQGLSSPLHF
TRBJ2-1 TRBV4-2 CASSPGGEQFF
TRBJ2-7 TRBV5-4 CASSPPGLAGAYEQYF